This TCR beta chain was retrieved from a study of blood T cell repertoires in COVID-19. About the study: Donors in the United States, Italy and Spain gave samples during acute or convalescent COVID-19. The analysed material was cDNA or gDNA that came from T cells, B-cell-depleted T cells, or PBMCs.

Cohorts were based on clinical histories the participants reported. As processed by the authors: Amplification from reference gene primers served as the basis for estimated nucleated cell counts. Clones were sequenced by immunoSEQ multiplex PCR, and TCRdb holds only the in-frame ones, with some missing. V, J and clone size reflect that table, while D and trimming were determined from the DNA. Of fewer than 500,000 clones listed, around 90% are singletons. The V gene's germline CDR1 is MNHEY and CDR2 SMNVEV (reference sequence). Trimming left V 11 bases short and J 4 bases short, with 14 bases between. This CDR3 has 12 amino acids.

The sample taken for sequencing was PBMCs or T cells enriched from blood (not recorded which). The V call is TRBV27, the J call TRBJ2-5; a possible D gene is TRBD1 (7 bases). The receptor was derived from a woman aged 18-29 years with acute COVID-19. The CDR3 loop is CASQGGGETQYF. The CDR3 DNA is TGTGCCTCGCAGGGGGGAGGAGAGACCCAGTACTTC.